Following are 6 T cell receptor beta chains from one sample sequenced in a study of control samples from healthy donors and cancer patients. Data came from immunoSEQ multiplex PCR; TCRdb stores just in-frame clones and leaves some out. The sample carries about 170,000 clones, 91% recorded once. Source material: blood. These receptors were collected from a woman younger than 45 in good health.

This clone was detected a few times. V usage is TRBV25-1 and J usage is TRBJ2-7, with 10 bases lining up with TRBD2. V was pared by 4 bases and J by 0 bases, with 0 bases of the junction left unmatched. The CDR3 has 14 amino acids. CDR1 is MGHDK and CDR2 is SYGVNS in the germline V gene. The CDR3 DNA reads TGTGCCAGCAGTGGACTAGCGGGCTCCTACGAGCAGTACTTC. Its protein is CASSGLAGSYEQYF.

The CDR3 DNA reads as TGTGCCAGCAGCCCCATCGGTAGCGGGGGGGCCGTAGGATCCTACAATGAGCAGTTCTTC. The encoded protein is CASSPIGSGGAVGSYNEQFF. The chain recombines TRBV9 with TRBJ2-1; 11 nucleotides align to TRBD2. Germline-derived CDR1 and CDR2 are SGDLS and YYNGEE. With V trimmed by 4 bases and J by 1 base, 16 bases remained unmatched. The length of the CDR3 is 20 residues.

The chain uses TRBV6-4 and TRBJ2-1; D is perhaps TRBD2 (5 bases). Germline V gene data show CDR1 as MRHNA and CDR2 as SNTAGT. The CDR3 is made up of 11 amino acids. V lost 7 bases and J 8 bases, leaving 9 bases between the germline ends. The CDR3 spells CASNRGDEQFF. CDR3 nucleotide sequence: TGTGCCAGCAACCGGGGTGATGAGCAGTTCTTC.

This clone occurred a few times. Other DNA sequences in the same sample also yield this CDR3. The chain has TRBV10-1 and TRBJ2-1, with 7 bases matching TRBD1. The CDR3 has 15 amino acids. The germline V gene encodes CDR1 WNHNN and CDR2 SYGVQD (reference sequence). V lost 2 bases to trimming and J lost 4 bases; unmatched junction nucleotides: 5. The CDR3 nucleotides are TGCGCCAGCAGTGAGGCAGGGGGACCTTACAATGAGCAGTTCTTC. Residues: CASSEAGGPYNEQFF.

The V gene is TRBV6-6, the J gene TRBJ1-6, with D maybe TRBD1 (5 bases). Trimming left V 3 bases short and J 8 bases short, with 8 bases between. The germline CDR1 and CDR2 sequences are MNHNY and SVGAGI (reference sequence). This CDR3 is built from 13 residues. The CDR3 bases are TGTGCCAGCAGTTATTCGGGGGATTCACCCCTCCACTTT. It is translated as CASSYSGDSPLHF.

The chain uses TRBV24-1 and TRBJ2-7; D gene uncertain. The DNA end is a closer match to TRBJ2-1, so the J assignment may be wrong. Germline lookup yields CDR1 KGHDR and CDR2 SFDVKD. The CDR3 is 13 residues long. CDR3 DNA sequence: TGTGCCACCAGTGGGGGATGGGACAATGAGCAGTTCTTC. The encoded protein is CATSGGWDNEQFF.